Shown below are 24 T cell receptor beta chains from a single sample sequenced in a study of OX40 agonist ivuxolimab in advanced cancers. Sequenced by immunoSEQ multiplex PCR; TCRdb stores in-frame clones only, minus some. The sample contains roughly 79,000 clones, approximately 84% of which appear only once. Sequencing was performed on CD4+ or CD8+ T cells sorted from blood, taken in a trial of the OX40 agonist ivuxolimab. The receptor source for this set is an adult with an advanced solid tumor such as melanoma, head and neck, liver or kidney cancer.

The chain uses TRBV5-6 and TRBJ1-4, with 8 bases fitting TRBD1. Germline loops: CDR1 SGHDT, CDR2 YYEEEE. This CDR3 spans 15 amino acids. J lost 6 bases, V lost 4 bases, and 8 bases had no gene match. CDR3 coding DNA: TGTGCCAGCAGCCTAGGGGCAGGGGGCGATGAAAAACTGTTTTTT. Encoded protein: CASSLGAGGDEKLFF.

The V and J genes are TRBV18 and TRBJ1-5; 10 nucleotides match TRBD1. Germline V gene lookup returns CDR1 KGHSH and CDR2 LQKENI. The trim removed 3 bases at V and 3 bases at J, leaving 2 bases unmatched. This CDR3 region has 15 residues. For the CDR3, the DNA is TGTGCCAGCTCACCGGGACAGGGGATCAATCAGCCCCAGCATTTT. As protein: CASSPGQGINQPQHF.

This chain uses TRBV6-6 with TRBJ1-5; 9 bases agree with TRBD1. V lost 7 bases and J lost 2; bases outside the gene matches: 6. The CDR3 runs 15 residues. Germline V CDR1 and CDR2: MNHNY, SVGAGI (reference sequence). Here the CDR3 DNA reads TGTGCCAGCATCCCGGACAGGGGAGGCAATCAGCCCCAGCATTTT. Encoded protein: CASIPDRGGNQPQHF.

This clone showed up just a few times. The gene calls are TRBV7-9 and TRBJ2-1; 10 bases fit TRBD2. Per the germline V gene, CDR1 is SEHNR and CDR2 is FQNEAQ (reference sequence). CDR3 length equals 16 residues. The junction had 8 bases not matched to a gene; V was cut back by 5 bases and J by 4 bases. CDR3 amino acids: CASSQTRLAGYNEQFF. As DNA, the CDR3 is TGTGCCAGCAGCCAAACCCGACTAGCGGGTTACAATGAGCAGTTCTTC.

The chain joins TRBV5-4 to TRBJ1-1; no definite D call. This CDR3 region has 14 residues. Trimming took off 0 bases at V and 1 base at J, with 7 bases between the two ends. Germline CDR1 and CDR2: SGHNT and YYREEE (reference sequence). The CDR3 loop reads CASSLEGGNTEAFF. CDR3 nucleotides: TGTGCCAGCAGCTTGGAGGGTGGGAACACTGAAGCTTTCTTT.

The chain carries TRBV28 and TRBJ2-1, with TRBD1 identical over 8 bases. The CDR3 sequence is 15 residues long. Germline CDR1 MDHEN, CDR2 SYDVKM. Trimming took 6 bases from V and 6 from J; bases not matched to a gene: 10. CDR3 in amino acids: CASRRSGTGGNEQFF. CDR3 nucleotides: TGTGCCAGCAGACGAAGTGGGACAGGAGGCAATGAGCAGTTCTTC. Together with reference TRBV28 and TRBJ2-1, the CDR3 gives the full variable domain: DVKVTQSSRYLVKRTGEKVFLECVQDMDHENMFWYRQDPGLGLRLIYFSYDVKMKEKGDIPEGYSVSREKKERFSLILESASTNQTSMYLCASRRSGTGGNEQFFGPGTRLTVL.

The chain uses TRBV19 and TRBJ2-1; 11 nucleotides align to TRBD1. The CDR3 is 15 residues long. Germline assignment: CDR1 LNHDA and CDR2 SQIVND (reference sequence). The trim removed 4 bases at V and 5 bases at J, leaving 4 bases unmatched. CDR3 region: CASSNRDRGNNEQFF. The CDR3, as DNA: TGTGCCAGTAGTAACCGGGACAGGGGGAACAATGAGCAGTTCTTC.

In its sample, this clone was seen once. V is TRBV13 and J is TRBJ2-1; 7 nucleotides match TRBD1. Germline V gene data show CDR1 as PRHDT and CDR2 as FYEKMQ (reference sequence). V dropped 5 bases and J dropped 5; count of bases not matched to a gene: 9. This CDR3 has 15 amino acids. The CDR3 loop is CASSPGQYPHNEQFF. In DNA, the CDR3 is TGTGCCAGCAGCCCGGGACAGTACCCTCACAATGAGCAGTTCTTC.

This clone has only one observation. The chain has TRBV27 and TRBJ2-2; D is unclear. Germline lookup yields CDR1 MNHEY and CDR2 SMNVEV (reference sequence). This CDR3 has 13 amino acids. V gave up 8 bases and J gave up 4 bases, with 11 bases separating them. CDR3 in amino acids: CASVGSPTGELFF. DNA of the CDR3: TGTGCCAGCGTGGGGTCTCCCACCGGGGAGCTGTTTTTT.

The CDR3 here is CASSLEMEPNSTDTQYF. CDR3 DNA sequence: TGTGCCAGCAGCTTAGAAATGGAACCAAACAGCACAGATACGCAGTATTTT. The chain joins TRBV11-3 to TRBJ2-3; D ambiguous. The V gene's germline CDR1 is SGHNT and CDR2 YENEEA. The CDR3 extends over 17 amino acids. Trimming took off 0 bases at V and 0 bases at J, with 13 bases between the two ends.

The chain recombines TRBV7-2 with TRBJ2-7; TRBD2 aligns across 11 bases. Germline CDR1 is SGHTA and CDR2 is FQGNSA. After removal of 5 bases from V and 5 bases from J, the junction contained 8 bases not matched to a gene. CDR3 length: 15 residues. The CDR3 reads CASSQSSGRAHEQYF. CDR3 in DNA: TGTGCCAGCAGCCAAAGTAGCGGGAGGGCCCACGAGCAGTACTTC. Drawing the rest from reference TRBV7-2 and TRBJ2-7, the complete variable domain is GAGVSQSPSNKVTEKGKDVELRCDPISGHTALYWYRQSLGQGLEFLIYFQGNSAPDKSGLPSDRFSAERTGGSVSTLTIQRTQQEDSAVYLCASSQSSGRAHEQYFGPGTRLTVT.

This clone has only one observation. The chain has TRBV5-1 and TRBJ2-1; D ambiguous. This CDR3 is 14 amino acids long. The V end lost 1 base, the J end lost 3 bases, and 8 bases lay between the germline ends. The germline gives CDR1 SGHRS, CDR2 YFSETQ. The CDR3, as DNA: TGCGCCAGCAGCTTGTCTTCGAGCTACAATGAGCAGTTCTTC. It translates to CASSLSSSYNEQFF. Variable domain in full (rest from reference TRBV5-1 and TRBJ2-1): KAGVTQTPRYLIKTRGQQVTLSCSPISGHRSVSWYQQTPGQGLQFLFEYFSETQRNKGNFPGRFSGRQFSNSRSEMNVSTLELGDSALYLCASSLSSSYNEQFFGPGTRLTVL.

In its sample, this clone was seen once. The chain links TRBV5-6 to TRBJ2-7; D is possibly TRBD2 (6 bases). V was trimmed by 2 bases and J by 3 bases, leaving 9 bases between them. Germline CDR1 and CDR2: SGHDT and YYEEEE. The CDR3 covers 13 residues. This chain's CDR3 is CASSFGSFYEQYF. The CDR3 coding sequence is TGTGCCAGCAGCTTCGGGAGTTTCTACGAGCAGTACTTC.

CDR3 region: CASSLTGTGDYEQYF. CDR3 DNA sequence: TGTGCCAGCAGTTTGACCGGGACTGGGGACTACGAGCAGTACTTC. The chain has TRBV27 and TRBJ2-7, with TRBD2 as a possible D gene (6 bases). This CDR3 comprises 15 residues. V was clipped by 3 bases and J by 3 bases, with 15 bases between them. CDR1 is MNHEY, CDR2 SMNVEV, per germline (reference sequence).

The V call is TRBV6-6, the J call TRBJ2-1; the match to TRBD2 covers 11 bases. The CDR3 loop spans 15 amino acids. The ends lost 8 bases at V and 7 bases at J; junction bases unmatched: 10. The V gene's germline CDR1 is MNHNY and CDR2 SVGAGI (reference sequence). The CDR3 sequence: CASVNSGRGVNEQFF. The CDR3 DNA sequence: TGTGCCAGCGTAAATAGCGGGAGGGGTGTGAATGAGCAGTTCTTC.

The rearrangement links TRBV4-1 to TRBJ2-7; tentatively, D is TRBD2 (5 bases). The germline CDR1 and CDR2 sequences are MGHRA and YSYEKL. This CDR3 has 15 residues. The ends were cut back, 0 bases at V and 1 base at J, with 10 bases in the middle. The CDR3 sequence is CASSQDPRVSYEQYF. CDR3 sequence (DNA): TGCGCCAGCAGCCAAGATCCGAGGGTTTCCTACGAGCAGTACTTC.

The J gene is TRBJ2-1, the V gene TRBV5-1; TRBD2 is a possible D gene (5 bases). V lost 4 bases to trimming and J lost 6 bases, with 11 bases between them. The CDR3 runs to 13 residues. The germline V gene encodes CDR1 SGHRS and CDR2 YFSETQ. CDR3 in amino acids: CASSLEVVNEQFF. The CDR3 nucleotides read TGCGCCAGCAGCCTGGAGGTAGTCAATGAGCAGTTCTTC.

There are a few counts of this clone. The DNA for the CDR3 is TGTGCCAGCAGGTCAAGATACAGGGGGCCTAACTATGGCTACACCTTC. This gives the protein CASRSRYRGPNYGYTF. The chain couples TRBV13 to TRBJ1-2; 9 nucleotides agree with TRBD1. The CDR3 contains 16 residues. CDR1 and CDR2 (germline): PRHDT, FYEKMQ (reference sequence). Germline trimming cut 6 bases from V and 0 bases from J; bases unmatched to any gene: 8.

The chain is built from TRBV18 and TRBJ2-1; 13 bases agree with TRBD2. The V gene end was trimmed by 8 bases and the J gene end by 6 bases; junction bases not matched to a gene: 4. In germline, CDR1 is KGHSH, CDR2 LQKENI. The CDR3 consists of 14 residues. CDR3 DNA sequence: TGTGCCAGCCATCGGACTAGCGGGGGCAATGAGCAGTTCTTC. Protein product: CASHRTSGGNEQFF.

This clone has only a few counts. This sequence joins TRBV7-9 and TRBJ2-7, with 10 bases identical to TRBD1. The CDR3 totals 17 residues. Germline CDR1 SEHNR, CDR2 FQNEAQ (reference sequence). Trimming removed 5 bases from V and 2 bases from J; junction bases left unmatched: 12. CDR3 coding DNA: TGTGCCAGCAGCCAACCCTTTGGTGGGACAGGGGCCTACGAGCAGTACTTC. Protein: CASSQPFGGTGAYEQYF. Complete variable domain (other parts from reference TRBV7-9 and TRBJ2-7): DTGVSQNPRHKITKRGQNVTFRCDPISEHNRLYWYRQTLGQGPEFLTYFQNEAQLEKSRLLSDRFSAERPKGSFSTLEIQRTEQGDSAMYLCASSQPFGGTGAYEQYFGPGTRLTVT.

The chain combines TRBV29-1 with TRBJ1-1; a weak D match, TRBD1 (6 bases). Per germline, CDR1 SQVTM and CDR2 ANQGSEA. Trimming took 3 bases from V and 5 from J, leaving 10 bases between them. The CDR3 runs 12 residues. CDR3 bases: TGCAGCGTTGAGGGGGCAGGGACTGAAGCTTTCTTT. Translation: CSVEGAGTEAFF.

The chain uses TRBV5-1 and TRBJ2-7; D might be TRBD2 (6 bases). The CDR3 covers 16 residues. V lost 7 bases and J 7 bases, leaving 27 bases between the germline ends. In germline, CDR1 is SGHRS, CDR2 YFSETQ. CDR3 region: CASGYSIAEGTGEQYF. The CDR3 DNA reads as TGCGCCAGCGGATACAGTATAGCGGAGGGTACGGGTGAGCAGTACTTC.

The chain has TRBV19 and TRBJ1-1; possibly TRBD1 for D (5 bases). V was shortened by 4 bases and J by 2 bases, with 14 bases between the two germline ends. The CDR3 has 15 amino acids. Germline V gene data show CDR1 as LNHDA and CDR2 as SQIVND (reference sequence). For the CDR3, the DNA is TGTGCCAGTAGTACCCTTGACAGTTTCAACACTGAAGCTTTCTTT. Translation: CASSTLDSFNTEAFF.

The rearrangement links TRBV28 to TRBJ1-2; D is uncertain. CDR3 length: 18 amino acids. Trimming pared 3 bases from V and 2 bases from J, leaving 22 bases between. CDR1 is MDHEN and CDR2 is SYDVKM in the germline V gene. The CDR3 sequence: CASSFRRMYSLINYGYTF. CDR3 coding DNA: TGTGCCAGCAGTTTCCGCAGGATGTACAGCTTAATAAACTATGGCTACACCTTC.